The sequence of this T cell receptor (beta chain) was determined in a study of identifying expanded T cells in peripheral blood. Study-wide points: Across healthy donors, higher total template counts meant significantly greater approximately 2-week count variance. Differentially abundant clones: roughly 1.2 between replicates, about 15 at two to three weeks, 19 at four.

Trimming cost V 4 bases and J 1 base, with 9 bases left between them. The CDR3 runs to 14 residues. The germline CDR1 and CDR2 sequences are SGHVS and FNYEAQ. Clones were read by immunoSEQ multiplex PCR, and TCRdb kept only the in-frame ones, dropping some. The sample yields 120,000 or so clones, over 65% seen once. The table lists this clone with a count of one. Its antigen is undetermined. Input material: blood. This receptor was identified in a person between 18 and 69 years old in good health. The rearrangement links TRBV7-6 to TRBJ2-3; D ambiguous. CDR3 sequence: CASSSRSGTDTQYF. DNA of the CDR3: TGTGCCAGCAGCTCAAGGAGCGGCACAGATACGCAGTATTTT. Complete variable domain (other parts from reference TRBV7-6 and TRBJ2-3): GAGVSQSPRYKVTKRGQDVALRCDPISGHVSLYWYRQALGQGPEFLTYFNYEAQQDKSGLPNDRFSAERPEGSISTLTIQRTEQRDSAMYRCASSSRSGTDTQYFGPGTRLTVL.